Below are 12 T cell receptor beta chains sequenced from a single sample in a study of patients and donors after allogeneic stem cell transplantation. TCRdb reprocessed the RT-PCR reads with MiXCR, giving one entry per CDR3 protein. The table includes approximately 220,000 distinct CDR3 sequences, 38% detected once. Input material: blood, either unsorted or a sorted T cell fraction (not recorded which). The receptors derive from a human donor who was either an allogeneic HSCT recipient or a stem cell or donor lymphocyte infusion donor (not recorded which). It is not recorded whose cells these are; they may come from a transplant donor.

The genes are TRBV29-1 and TRBJ2-5; D uncertain. This CDR3 comprises 13 residues. Germline-derived CDR1 and CDR2 are SQVTM and ANQGSEA. V was clipped by 4 bases and J by 0 bases, with 9 bases between them. The CDR3 DNA follows: TGCAGCGTTGCGAACTACCACCAAGAGACCCAGTACTTC. Protein: CSVANYHQETQYF.

The rearrangement uses TRBV6-5 and TRBJ1-2, with unresolved D. Germline CDR1 MNHEY, CDR2 SVGAGI. CDR3 length equals 16 residues. V lost 6 bases to trimming and J lost 1 base, with 18 bases between them. This CDR3 reads CASSPHQPAFNYGYTF. CDR3 bases: TGTGCCAGCAGCCCCCATCAGCCTGCGTTTAACTATGGCTACACCTTC.

The chain combines TRBV5-6 with TRBJ1-1; D is uncertain. V was clipped by 0 bases and J by 1 base, with 7 bases between them. Per germline, CDR1 SGHDT and CDR2 YYEEEE. The CDR3 spans 14 residues. The CDR3 DNA follows: TGTGCCAGCAGCTTGGGGCTCGGGAACACTGAAGCTTTCTTT. This encodes CASSLGLGNTEAFF.

Only a few counts were recorded for this clonotype. The chain is built from TRBV9 and TRBJ1-6, with TRBD1 as a possible D gene (5 bases). Germline V gives CDR1 SGDLS, CDR2 YYNGEE. V was pared by 6 bases and J by 8 bases, with 15 bases between. This CDR3 comprises 14 residues. The CDR3 DNA is TGTGCCAGCACCCCGAACGGGGGATATTCACCCCTCCACTTT. It translates to CASTPNGGYSPLHF.

This clonotype occurred a few times. This chain links TRBV12-3 or TRBV12-4 with TRBJ1-5; 7 bases match TRBD1. There are 14 residues in the CDR3. With V trimmed by 5 bases and J by 6 bases, 7 bases remained unmatched. CDR3 DNA sequence: TGTGCCAGCAGTCTTGACAGGGAGGTTCAGCCCCAGCATTTT. Translating it yields CASSLDREVQPQHF.

V usage is TRBV6-2 or TRBV6-3 and J usage is TRBJ1-3; D not resolved. V lost 3 bases and J 0 bases, leaving 9 bases between the germline ends. Germline V gives CDR1 MNHEY, CDR2 SVGEGT. This CDR3 region has 15 residues. The chain's CDR3 is CASSYSEYSGNTIYF. In DNA form, the CDR3 reads TGTGCCAGCAGTTATTCGGAATACTCTGGAAACACCATATATTTT.

The chain couples TRBV20-1 to TRBJ2-3, with no clear D. V shed 1 base and J shed 6 bases, with 8 bases lying between them. Germline CDR1 and CDR2: DFQATT and SNEGSKA (reference sequence). The CDR3 is 12 amino acids. The CDR3, as DNA: TGCAGTGCTAGAGTTGCGCGGGATACGCAGTATTTT. Encoded protein: CSARVARDTQYF.

This clonotype came up a few times. The J gene is TRBJ2-7, the V gene TRBV29-1, with 11 bases matching TRBD2. J lost 5 bases, V lost 2 bases, and 5 bases had no gene match. This CDR3 region has 14 residues. Germline V gene lookup returns CDR1 SQVTM and CDR2 ANQGSEA. CDR3 sequence: CSVELAGGLDEQYF. The DNA of the CDR3 is TGCAGCGTTGAATTAGCGGGGGGGCTCGACGAGCAGTACTTC.

The chain carries TRBV4-1 and TRBJ2-7, with 7 bases lining up with TRBD2. The CDR3 is made up of 17 amino acids. Germline lookup yields CDR1 MGHRA and CDR2 YSYEKL. The J segment lost 1 base and the V segment lost 1 base, leaving 10 bases of the junction unmatched. CDR3 coding DNA: TGCGCCAGCAGCCAAGTCTCAAGCGGGACTGCGTCCTACGAGCAGTACTTC. It yields the protein CASSQVSSGTASYEQYF.

This clonotype has only a few counts. This sequence joins TRBV4-1 and TRBJ1-1; 7 nucleotides match TRBD1. Germline CDR1 is MGHRA and CDR2 is YSYEKL. Trimming at V came to 4 bases and at J to 2 bases, leaving 10 bases not matched to a gene. This CDR3 has 16 residues. The CDR3 DNA is TGCGCCAGCAGCCGACAGGGAGGCGGCTACAACACTGAAGCTTTCTTT. Amino acids: CASSRQGGGYNTEAFF.

The V gene is TRBV28, the J gene TRBJ1-4, with a weak D call TRBD1 (6 bases). The V end was cut by 6 bases, the J end by 8 bases, with 16 bases between. CDR3 size: 14 residues. The germline gives CDR1 MDHEN, CDR2 SYDVKM. CDR3 bases: TGTGCCAGCAGCCACAGGGTTGGAGGGGAAAAACTGTTTTTT. It codes for CASSHRVGGEKLFF. Variable domain in full (rest from reference TRBV28 and TRBJ1-4): DVKVTQSSRYLVKRTGEKVFLECVQDMDHENMFWYRQDPGLGLRLIYFSYDVKMKEKGDIPEGYSVSREKKERFSLILESASTNQTSMYLCASSHRVGGEKLFFGSGTQLSVL.

This chain uses TRBV6-2 or TRBV6-3 with TRBJ1-1, with 8 nucleotides matching TRBD1. V gave up 7 bases and J gave up 5 bases; unmatched junction bases: 6. The CDR3 length is 13 residues. Looked up from germline, CDR1 is MNHEY and CDR2 is SVGEGT. The CDR3 loop reads CASTRTGRTEAFF. Here the CDR3 DNA reads TGTGCCAGCACCCGGACAGGGAGGACTGAAGCTTTCTTT.